Described below is a single TCR beta chain sequence and its context. Its specificity is not known. The protocol was immunoSEQ multiplex PCR, while the TCRdb copy is restricted to in-frame clones and leaves out a portion. Of under 8,000 clones in the sample, around four fifths were seen once. The sample originates from a study of PD-1 blockade in classical Hodgkin lymphoma. In every patient, relapse followed autologous stem cell transplantation, while exposure to brentuximab vedotin differed. The authors purified CD4+ T cells from thawed PBMCs by magnetic negative selection. General study results and limits: The causes of the repertoire differences, possibly disease activity or prior therapy, remain undefined. The baseline diversity of complete responders showed similarity to that of newly diagnosed patients.

The CDR3 runs to 14 residues. Trimming shortened V by 7 bases and J by 0 bases, and 12 bases separated the two germline ends. Germline V gene sequence: CDR1 SGHTA, CDR2 FQGNSA. This chain links TRBV7-2 with TRBJ1-1, with D possibly TRBD1 on 5 matching bases. The receptor was derived from a human donor with classical Hodgkin lymphoma. The sequenced sample was CD4+ T cells from blood, obtained at baseline. The CDR3 DNA follows: TGTGCCAGCATCACCCAGGGCTTGAACACTGAAGCTTTCTTT. Residues: CASITQGLNTEAFF.